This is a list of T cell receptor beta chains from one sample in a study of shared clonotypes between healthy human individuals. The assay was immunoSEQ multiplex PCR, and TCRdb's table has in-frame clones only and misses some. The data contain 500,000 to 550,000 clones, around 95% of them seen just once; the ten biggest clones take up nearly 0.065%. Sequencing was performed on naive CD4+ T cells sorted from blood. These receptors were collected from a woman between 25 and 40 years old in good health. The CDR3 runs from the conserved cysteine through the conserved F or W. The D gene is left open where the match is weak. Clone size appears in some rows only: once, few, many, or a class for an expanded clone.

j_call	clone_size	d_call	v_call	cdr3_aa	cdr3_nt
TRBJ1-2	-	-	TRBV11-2	CASSLGGGGYTF	TGTGCCAGCAGCCTAGGGGGAGGGGGCTACACCTTC
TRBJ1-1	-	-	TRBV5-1	CASKVFGQTNTEAFF	TGCGCCAGCAAAGTTTTCGGACAGACAAACACTGAAGCTTTCTTT
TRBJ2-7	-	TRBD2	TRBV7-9	CASSRTSGGYEQYF	TGTGCCAGCAGCAGGACTAGCGGGGGCTACGAGCAGTACTTC
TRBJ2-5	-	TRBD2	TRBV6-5	CASSYSAGGQETQYF	TGTGCCAGCAGTTACTCGGCGGGAGGGCAAGAGACCCAGTACTTC
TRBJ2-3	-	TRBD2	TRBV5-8	CASTPSGSSTSTDTQYF	TGTGCCAGCACCCCTAGCGGGAGCTCCACTAGCACAGATACGCAGTATTTT
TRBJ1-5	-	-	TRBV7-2	CASSPVGGVDQPQHF	TGTGCCAGCAGCCCCGTGGGAGGGGTTGATCAGCCCCAGCATTTT
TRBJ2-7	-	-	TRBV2	CASSEVYEQYF	TGTGCCAGCAGTGAAGTCTACGAGCAGTACTTC
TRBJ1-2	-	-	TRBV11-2	CASSPDRRDYGYTF	TGTGCCAGCAGTCCGGACCGCAGGGACTATGGCTACACCTTC
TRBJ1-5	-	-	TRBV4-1	CASSYLQGGQPQHF	TGCGCCAGCAGCTATTTACAGGGAGGTCAGCCCCAGCATTTT
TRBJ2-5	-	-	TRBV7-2	CASSRIGVETQYF	TGTGCCAGCAGCCGTATAGGGGTCGAGACCCAGTACTTC
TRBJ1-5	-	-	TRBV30	CAWGGQGTIQPQHF	TGTGCCTGGGGGGGGCAGGGGACCATTCAGCCCCAGCATTTT
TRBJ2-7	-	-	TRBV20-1	CSARPSYEQYF	TGCAGTGCCCGTCCATCGTACGAGCAGTACTTC
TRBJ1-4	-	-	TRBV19	CASSVVGRVVGELFF	TGTGCCAGTAGTGTGGTCGGCAGGGTGGTCGGGGAACTGTTTTTT
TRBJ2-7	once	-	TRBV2	CASRRDSYEQYF	TGTGCCAGCAGACGGGACTCCTACGAGCAGTACTTC
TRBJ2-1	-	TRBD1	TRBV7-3	CASSLSAGGRDEQFF	TGTGCCAGCAGCTTATCGGCAGGGGGCCGGGATGAGCAGTTCTTC
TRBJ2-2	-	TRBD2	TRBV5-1	CASSLVAGANTGELFF	TGCGCCAGCAGCTTGGTGGCGGGAGCGAACACCGGGGAGCTGTTTTTT
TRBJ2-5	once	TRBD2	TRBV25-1	CASSEGAGGPGETQYF	TGTGCCAGCAGTGAGGGAGCGGGAGGGCCGGGGGAGACCCAGTACTTC
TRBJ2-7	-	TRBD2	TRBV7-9	CASSWGLASLYEQYF	TGTGCCAGCAGCTGGGGACTAGCGAGCCTCTACGAGCAGTACTTC
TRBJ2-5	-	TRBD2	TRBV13	CASSQPGLAGGSQTQYF	TGTGCCAGCAGCCAACCGGGACTAGCGGGAGGGTCCCAGACCCAGTACTTC
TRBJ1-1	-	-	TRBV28	CASSSPGPNTEAFF	TGTGCCAGCAGTTCCCCCGGGCCGAACACTGAAGCTTTCTTT
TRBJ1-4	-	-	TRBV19	CASKGPTNEKLFF	TGTGCCAGTAAGGGGCCTACTAATGAAAAACTGTTTTTT
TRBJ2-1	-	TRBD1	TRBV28	CASSWGTGVLSEQFF	TGTGCCAGCAGCTGGGGGACAGGGGTTTTAAGTGAGCAGTTCTTC
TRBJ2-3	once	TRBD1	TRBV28	CASSLQGAVSSTDTQYF	TGTGCCAGCAGTTTACAGGGGGCGGTATCTAGCACAGATACGCAGTATTTT
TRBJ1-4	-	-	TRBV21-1	CASSKGGLFF	TGTGCCAGCAGCAAAGGGGGCCTGTTTTTT
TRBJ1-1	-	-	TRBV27	CASSPNRRNTEAFF	TGTGCCAGCAGTCCTAACAGGCGAAACACTGAAGCTTTCTTT
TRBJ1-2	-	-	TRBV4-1	CASSQDLGGFYGYTF	TGCGCCAGCAGCCAAGATCTCGGGGGGTTCTATGGCTACACCTTC
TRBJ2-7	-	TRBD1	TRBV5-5	CASSLVPQGVYEQYF	TGTGCCAGCAGCTTGGTTCCTCAGGGGGTCTACGAGCAGTACTTC
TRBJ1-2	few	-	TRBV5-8	CASSFRSGYTF	TGTGCCAGCAGCTTTCGGAGCGGCTACACCTTC
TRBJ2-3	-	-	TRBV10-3	CAISESPRGGTDTQYF	TGTGCCATCAGTGAGTCACCCCGCGGCGGCACAGATACGCAGTATTTT
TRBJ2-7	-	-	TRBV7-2	CASSLGLQAYEQYF	TGTGCCAGCAGCTTGGGACTTCAAGCCTACGAGCAGTACTTC
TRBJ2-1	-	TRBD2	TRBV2	CASRLRETEEQFF	TGTGCCAGCAGATTGCGGGAGACTGAGGAGCAGTTCTTC
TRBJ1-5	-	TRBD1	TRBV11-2	CASSEQGAGQPQHF	TGTGCCAGCAGCGAACAGGGGGCTGGTCAGCCCCAGCATTTT
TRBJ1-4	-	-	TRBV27	CASARRKANNEKLFF	TGTGCCAGTGCCCGTCGTAAGGCGAATAATGAAAAACTGTTTTTT
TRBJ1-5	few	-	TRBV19	CASSINQDGNQPQHF	TGTGCCAGTAGTATCAACCAGGATGGCAATCAGCCCCAGCATTTT
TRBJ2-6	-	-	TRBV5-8	CASSLTWDSGANVLTF	TGTGCCAGCAGCTTGACTTGGGACTCTGGGGCCAACGTCCTGACTTTC
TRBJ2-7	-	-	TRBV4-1	CASSQAGVSYEQYF	TGCGCCAGCAGCCAAGCAGGGGTCTCCTACGAGCAGTACTTC
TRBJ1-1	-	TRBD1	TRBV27	CASYRQGGTEAFF	TGTGCCAGCTACCGACAGGGAGGGACTGAAGCTTTCTTT
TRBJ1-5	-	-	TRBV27	CASGEGNQPQHF	TGTGCCAGCGGTGAGGGCAATCAGCCCCAGCATTTT
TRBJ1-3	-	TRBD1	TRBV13	CASSTIRQGAGNTIYF	TGTGCCAGCAGCACAATTCGACAGGGGGCAGGAAACACCATATATTTT
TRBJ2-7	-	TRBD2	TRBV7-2	CASSRELAYSSYEQYF	TGTGCCAGCAGCCGGGAACTAGCGTATAGCTCCTACGAGCAGTACTTC
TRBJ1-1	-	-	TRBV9	CASSVVGSTEAFF	TGTGCCAGCAGCGTAGTAGGGAGCACTGAAGCTTTCTTT
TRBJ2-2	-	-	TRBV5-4	CASSLDIGTNTGELFF	TGTGCCAGCAGCTTGGATATCGGGACGAACACCGGGGAGCTGTTTTTT
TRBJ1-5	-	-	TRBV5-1	CASSLEGSNQPQHF	TGCGCCAGCAGCTTGGAAGGGAGCAATCAGCCCCAGCATTTT
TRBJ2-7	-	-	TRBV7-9	CASSLVGGHEQYF	TGTGCCAGCAGCCTCGTGGGGGGGCACGAGCAGTACTTC
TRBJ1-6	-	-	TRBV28	CASRGPLGSPLHF	TGTGCCAGCAGGGGACCCTTGGGTTCACCCCTCCACTTT
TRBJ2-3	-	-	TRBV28	CASSSAALERTGDTQYF	TGTGCCAGCAGTTCCGCCGCCCTCGAGCGGACCGGAGATACGCAGTATTTT
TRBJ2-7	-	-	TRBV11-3	CASSLNSYPFLYEQYF	TGTGCCAGCAGCTTAAATTCATACCCGTTTCTATACGAGCAGTACTTC
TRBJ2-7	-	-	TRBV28	CASNYRDSYEQYF	TGTGCCAGCAATTATAGAGATTCCTACGAGCAGTACTTC
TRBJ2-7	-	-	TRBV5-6	CASSFRRVTYEQYF	TGTGCCAGCAGCTTTCGACGCGTTACCTACGAGCAGTACTTC
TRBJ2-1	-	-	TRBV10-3	CAISEGLFNEQFF	TGTGCCATCAGTGAAGGGCTCTTCAATGAGCAGTTCTTC
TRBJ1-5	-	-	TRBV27	CASSSGAQGSNQPQHF	TGTGCCAGCAGTTCCGGGGCCCAGGGTAGCAATCAGCCCCAGCATTTT
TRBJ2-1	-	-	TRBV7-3	CASALSSYNEQFF	TGTGCCAGCGCCCTGAGCTCCTACAATGAGCAGTTCTTC
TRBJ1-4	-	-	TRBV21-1	CASSNSPQRVNEKLFF	TGTGCCAGCAGCAACTCACCGCAACGGGTTAATGAAAAACTGTTTTTT
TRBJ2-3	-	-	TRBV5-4	CAMTKADTQYF	TGTGCCATGACCAAGGCAGATACGCAGTATTTT
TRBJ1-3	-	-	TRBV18	CASSPTGYPGNTIYF	TGTGCCAGCTCTCCTACAGGGTACCCTGGAAACACCATATATTTT
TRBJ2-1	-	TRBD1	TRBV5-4	CASRPTRDRGFDEQFF	TGTGCCAGCAGGCCCACCAGGGACAGGGGATTTGATGAGCAGTTCTTC
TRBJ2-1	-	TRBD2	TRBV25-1	CASSVEGGPYNEQFF	TGTGCCAGCAGTGTGGAGGGAGGGCCTTACAATGAGCAGTTCTTC
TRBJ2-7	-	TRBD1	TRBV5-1	CASSRQGHEQYF	TGCGCCAGCAGCCGACAGGGCCACGAGCAGTACTTC
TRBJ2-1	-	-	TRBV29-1	CSVEGGAYNEQFF	TGCAGCGTTGAGGGAGGAGCCTACAATGAGCAGTTCTTC
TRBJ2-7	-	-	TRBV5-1	CASSSEGKAYF	TGCGCCAGCAGCTCGGAAGGGAAGGCGTACTTC